This T cell receptor beta chain was found in a study of T-cell reconstitution after alpha-beta-depleted transplantation in children. This clonotype was counted a few times. Per germline, CDR1 MNHNS and CDR2 SASEGT. The V end lost 6 bases, the J end lost 8 bases, and 16 bases lay between the germline ends. The CDR3 consists of 13 residues. TCRbeta library preparation incorporated unique molecular identifiers. In TCRdb, the PCR reads were re-called with MiXCR into one record per CDR3 protein. The sample yields 350,000 to 400,000 distinct CDR3 sequences, roughly 13% seen once. This TCR derives from a human donor who donated a stem cell graft to a child with Fanconi anemia. The V call is TRBV6-1, the J call TRBJ1-2; D is ambiguous. The sequencing used PBMCs, collected from the stem cell graft. The CDR3 region is CASSPGSSAGYTF. The CDR3 region has the DNA TGTGCCAGCAGCCCCGGGAGCTCGGCGGGCTACACCTTC.